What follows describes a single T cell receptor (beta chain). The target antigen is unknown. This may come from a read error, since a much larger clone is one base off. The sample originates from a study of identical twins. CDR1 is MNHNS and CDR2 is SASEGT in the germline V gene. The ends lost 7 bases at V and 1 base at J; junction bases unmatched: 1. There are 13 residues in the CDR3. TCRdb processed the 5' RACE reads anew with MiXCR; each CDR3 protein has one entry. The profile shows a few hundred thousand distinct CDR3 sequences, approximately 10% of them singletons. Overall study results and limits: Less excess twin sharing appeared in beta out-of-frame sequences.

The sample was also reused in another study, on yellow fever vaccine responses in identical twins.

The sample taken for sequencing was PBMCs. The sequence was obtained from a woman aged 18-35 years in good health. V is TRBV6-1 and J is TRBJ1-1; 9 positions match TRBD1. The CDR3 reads CASTGQGNTEAFF. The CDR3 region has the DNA TGTGCCAGCACGGGACAGGGGAACACTGAAGCTTTCTTT.